This note documents a single T cell receptor beta chain sequence. These data belong to a study of blood T cells in healthy people across ages. It was with a sample-barcoded 5' primer and a J-beta primer mix that a second PCR of about 6 to 12 cycles was run. TCRdb called the 5' RACE reads again in MiXCR, with one record for every CDR3 protein. The table lists hundreds of thousands of distinct CDR3 sequences, 20% to 25% of them singletons. Trimming stripped 5 bases from V and 5 bases from J, with 15 bases between. The CDR3 covers 14 residues. Looked up from germline, CDR1 is MNHEY and CDR2 is SMNVEV (reference sequence). The data were also submitted as part of a second study, on T cells of mothers and their children.

This sequence joins TRBV27 and TRBJ2-5, with D possibly matching TRBD2 (5 bases). The clonotype comes from a boy aged 5-17 years in good health. Sequencing was carried out using blood. CDR3 loop: CASSVSVWRETQYF. The CDR3 coding sequence is TGTGCCAGCAGTGTCTCAGTTTGGAGGGAGACCCAGTACTTC.